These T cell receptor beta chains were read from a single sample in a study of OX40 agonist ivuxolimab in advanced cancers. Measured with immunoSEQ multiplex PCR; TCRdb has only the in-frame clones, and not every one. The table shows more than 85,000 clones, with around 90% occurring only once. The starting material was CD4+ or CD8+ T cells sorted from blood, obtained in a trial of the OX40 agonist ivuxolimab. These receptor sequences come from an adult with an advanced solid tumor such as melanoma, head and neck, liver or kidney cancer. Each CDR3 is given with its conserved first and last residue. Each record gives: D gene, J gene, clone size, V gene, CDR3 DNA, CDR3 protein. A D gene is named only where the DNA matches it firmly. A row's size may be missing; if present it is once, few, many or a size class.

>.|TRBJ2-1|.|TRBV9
TGTGCCAGCAGCGTAGCTAGTGGGGCATCCGAGCAGTTCTTC
CASSVASGASEQFF
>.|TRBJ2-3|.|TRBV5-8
TGTGCCAGCGGCCGGGCGAGTACAGATACGCAGTATTTT
CASGRASTDTQYF
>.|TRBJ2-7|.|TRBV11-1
TGTGCCAGCAGTCACTCCCGGGGAGCCTACGAGCAGTACTTC
CASSHSRGAYEQYF
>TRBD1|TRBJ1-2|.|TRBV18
TGTGCCAGCTCACCGACCAGGGGGCGCGGTATTCATGGCTACACCTTC
CASSPTRGRGIHGYTF
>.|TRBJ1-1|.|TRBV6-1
TGTGCCAGCAGTGTTGTGGGGGTGGAGGACACTGAAGCTTTCTTT
CASSVVGVEDTEAFF
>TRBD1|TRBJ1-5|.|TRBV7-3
TGTGCCAGCAGCTTAACGGGACAGGGCAATCAGCCCCAGCATTTT
CASSLTGQGNQPQHF
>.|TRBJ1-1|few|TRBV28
TGTGCCAGCAGTTCGGCAGTCACTGAAGCTTTCTTT
CASSSAVTEAFF
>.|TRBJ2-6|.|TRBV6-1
TGTGCCAGCATAGACAGGTTTGGGGCCAACGTCCTGACTTTC
CASIDRFGANVLTF
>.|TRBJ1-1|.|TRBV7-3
TGTGCCAGCAGCTTCGGACCGAACACTGAAGCTTTCTTT
CASSFGPNTEAFF
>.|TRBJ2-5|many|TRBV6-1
TGTGCCAGCAGTAGGGACTTACAAGAGACCCAGTACTTC
CASSRDLQETQYF
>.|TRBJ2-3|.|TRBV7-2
TGTGCCAGCAGCTTCGGTGGGGGGCGCACAGATACGCAGTATTTT
CASSFGGGRTDTQYF
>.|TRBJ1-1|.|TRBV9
TGTGCCAGCAGCGTAGGGTCCAGGTTGAACACTGAAGCTTTCTTT
CASSVGSRLNTEAFF
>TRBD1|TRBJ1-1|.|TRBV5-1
TGCGCCAGCAGCTTGGTTGCGGGACAGGGGATTGAAGCTTTCTTT
CASSLVAGQGIEAFF
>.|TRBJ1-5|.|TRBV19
TGTGCCAGTACCGACGGGACAAGTAATCAGCCCCAGCATTTT
CASTDGTSNQPQHF
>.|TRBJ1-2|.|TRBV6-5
TGTGCCAGCAGTCCCTGGGGAGGGGACTACACCTTC
CASSPWGGDYTF
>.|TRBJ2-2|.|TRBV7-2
TGTGCCAGCACCGCCGGGTCCGGGGAGCTGTTTTTT
CASTAGSGELFF
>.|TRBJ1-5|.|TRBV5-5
TGTGCCAGCAGCTCCAGCGGACAGCCCCAGCATTTT
CASSSSGQPQHF